This T cell receptor beta chain was captured in a study of T cell repertoires in cytomegalovirus infection. With regard to this clonotype: Its antigen remains unidentified.

This CDR3 region has 15 residues. CDR1 is DFQATT and CDR2 is SNEGSKA in the germline V gene (reference sequence). With V trimmed by 0 bases and J by 2 bases, 6 bases remained unmatched. TCRdb called the reads again in MiXCR, with one record for every CDR3 protein. The data show about 310,000 distinct CDR3 sequences, with approximately 25% seen just once and roughly 13% held by the top ten. The sample consisted of cultured PBMCs, taken from culture after CMV antigen stimulation. The source is a human donor in good health (CMV status not recorded). Some clones in this sample may be carry-over from other donors' samples. The chain combines TRBV20-1 with TRBJ2-7; 8 bases map to TRBD2. The CDR3 DNA sequence: TGCAGTGCTAGAGATGGCAGCGGGAGTCCCTACGAGCAGTACTTC. Protein sequence: CSARDGSGSPYEQYF.